The 12 T cell receptor beta chains in this list originate from one sample, sequenced in a study of PD-1 blockade in mismatch repair-deficient tumors (dated by TCRdb to about 2017). The library was built by means of the immunoSEQ multiplex PCR assay. This is the immuneACCESS table as TCRdb keeps it, with only in-frame sequences that have V and J called. A part of the clones is gone; compared with another copy, unresolved V genes explain less than half, and the rest is unexplained. This sample comprises roughly 37,000 clones, 75% to 90% of them detected only once. Around 1% of the sample comes from the top ten. Sequencing used PBMCs, obtained around 40 weeks after starting pembrolizumab. Receptors were obtained from an adult with mismatch repair-deficient cancer.

The rearrangement links TRBV9 to TRBJ2-3, with TRBD2 matching over 9 bases. CDR1 SGDLS and CDR2 YYNGEE come from the germline V gene. This CDR3 is 15 amino acids long. Trimming at V came to 7 bases and at J to 3 bases, leaving 9 bases not matched to a gene. DNA of the CDR3: TGTGCCAGCGGAGGGGCTAGCGGGGTGACAGATACGCAGTATTTT. Protein product: CASGGASGVTDTQYF.

This clone showed up just a few times. V usage is TRBV5-1 and J usage is TRBJ2-7; 12 bases fit TRBD2. The CDR3 covers 14 residues. V shed 6 bases, J shed 6 bases, and the junction held 7 bases outside the gene matches. Germline CDR1 SGHRS, CDR2 YFSETQ. The CDR3 spells CASTRLAGAREQYF. In DNA, the CDR3 is TGCGCCAGCACACGACTAGCGGGAGCCCGCGAGCAGTACTTC.

V and J are TRBV4-2 and TRBJ1-1, with D hard to call. Germline V CDR1 and CDR2: LGHNA, YNFKEQ. With 0 bases removed from V and 1 base from J, the gap between germline ends came to 9 bases. The CDR3 length is 15 residues. CDR3 DNA sequence: TGTGCCAGCAGCCAAGAGTACAGCACGAACACTGAAGCTTTCTTT. It translates to CASSQEYSTNTEAFF.

CDR3 region: CASSLFEGWVGLPQHF. The CDR3 region has the DNA TGTGCCAGCAGTTTGTTCGAGGGATGGGTAGGGTTACCCCAGCATTTT. The rearrangement uses TRBV28 and TRBJ1-5; D is unclear. The CDR3 spans 16 residues. The germline CDR1 and CDR2 sequences are MDHEN and SYDVKM. The ends were cut back, 3 bases at V and 10 bases at J, with 22 bases in the middle.

The V and J genes are TRBV25-1 and TRBJ2-5; possible D gene TRBD1, 5 bases. Germline V gene sequence: CDR1 MGHDK, CDR2 SYGVNS. CDR3 length equals 14 residues. V was clipped by 2 bases and J by 9 bases, with 16 bases between them. In DNA, the CDR3 is TGTGCCAGCAGTGAAAGCTTAGCAGGGTTAGCCCAGTACTTC. It is translated as CASSESLAGLAQYF.

This sequence joins TRBV10-3 and TRBJ2-7; possible D gene TRBD2, 5 bases. CDR3 length equals 14 residues. Germline V gives CDR1 ENHRY, CDR2 SYGVKD. Trimming cost V 3 bases and J 6 bases, with 15 bases left between them. In nucleotides, the CDR3 is TGTGCCATCAGTGAATTGGGCGGTCGGGGCGAGCAGTACTTC. Translation: CAISELGGRGEQYF.

This clone was counted a few times. V gene TRBV10-1 combines with J gene TRBJ2-7; D not certain. The germline gives CDR1 WNHNN, CDR2 SYGVQD (reference sequence). The V end was cut by 3 bases, the J end by 5 bases, with 5 bases between. CDR3 size: 11 residues. The CDR3 DNA follows: TGCGCCAGCAGTGAACTGGACGAGCAGTACTTC. Translating gives CASSELDEQYF.

This clone was counted only a few times. The chain employs TRBV28 and TRBJ2-7; D unclear. The V end lost 3 bases, the J end lost 3 bases, and 6 bases lay between the germline ends. Germline V lookup: CDR1 MDHEN, CDR2 SYDVKM. The CDR3 consists of 12 residues. The CDR3 protein is CASSFQNYEQYF. In DNA, the CDR3 is TGTGCCAGCAGTTTTCAAAACTACGAGCAGTACTTC.

V is TRBV2 and J is TRBJ1-1; D might be TRBD1 (5 bases). Trimming took 6 bases from V and 4 from J, leaving 15 bases between them. The CDR3 extends over 14 amino acids. From germline, CDR1 is SNHLY and CDR2 FYNNEI. The CDR3 loop is CASRRQGGVTEAFF. The DNA of the CDR3 is TGTGCCAGCAGAAGGCAGGGAGGGGTCACTGAAGCTTTCTTT.

V gene TRBV4-2 combines with J gene TRBJ2-7, with a weak D call TRBD2 (7 bases). V was trimmed by 2 bases and J by 0 bases, leaving 11 bases between them. The length of the CDR3 is 15 residues. In germline, CDR1 is LGHNA, CDR2 YNFKEQ. CDR3 sequence: CASSQNRGGSYEQYF. The CDR3 DNA sequence: TGTGCCAGCAGCCAAAATAGGGGGGGCTCCTACGAGCAGTACTTC.

This chain uses TRBV7-3 with TRBJ2-5; D may be TRBD1 (6 bases). With 2 bases removed from V and 7 bases from J, the gap between germline ends came to 11 bases. Looked up from germline, CDR1 is SGHTA and CDR2 is FQGTGA. CDR3 length equals 13 residues. The CDR3 here is CASSLDEGGTQYF. DNA of the CDR3: TGTGCCAGCAGCTTAGACGAAGGGGGGACCCAGTACTTC.

Here the CDR3 reads CASSPNYSGSEAFF. The CDR3 DNA reads as TGTGCCAGTAGCCCAAATTATTCAGGTAGTGAAGCTTTCTTT. The rearrangement joins TRBV19 to TRBJ1-1, with D unclear. CDR3 length: 14 amino acids. Trimming took 6 bases from V and 7 from J, leaving 18 bases between them. Germline CDR1 is LNHDA and CDR2 is SQIVND (reference sequence).